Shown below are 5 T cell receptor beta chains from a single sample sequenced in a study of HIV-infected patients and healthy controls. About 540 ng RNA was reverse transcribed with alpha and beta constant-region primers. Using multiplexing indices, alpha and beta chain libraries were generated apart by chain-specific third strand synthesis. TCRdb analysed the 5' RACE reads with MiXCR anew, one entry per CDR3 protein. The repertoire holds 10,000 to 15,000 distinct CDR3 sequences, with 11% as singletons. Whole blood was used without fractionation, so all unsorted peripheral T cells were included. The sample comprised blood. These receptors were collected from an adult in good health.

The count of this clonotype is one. CDR3 sequence reads: CASSPRDKAYEQYF. CDR3 DNA: TGTGCCAGCAGTCCCAGGGACAAAGCCTACGAGCAGTACTTC. The V gene is TRBV27, the J gene TRBJ2-7, with a possible D match to TRBD1 (6 bases). The germline V and J ends were trimmed by 5 bases and 2 bases, with 13 bases remaining between them. The V gene's germline CDR1 is MNHEY and CDR2 SMNVEV (reference sequence). The CDR3 consists of 14 residues.

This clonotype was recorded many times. This chain's CDR3 is CASSPYTF. The CDR3 bases are TGTGCCAGCAGCCCTTACACCTTC. The rearrangement uses TRBV7-9 and TRBJ1-2; D gene ambiguous. Germline CDR1 and CDR2: SEHNR and FQNEAQ (reference sequence). The V gene lost 5 bases and the J gene lost 11 bases, with 3 bases spanning the gap. The CDR3 has 8 amino acids.

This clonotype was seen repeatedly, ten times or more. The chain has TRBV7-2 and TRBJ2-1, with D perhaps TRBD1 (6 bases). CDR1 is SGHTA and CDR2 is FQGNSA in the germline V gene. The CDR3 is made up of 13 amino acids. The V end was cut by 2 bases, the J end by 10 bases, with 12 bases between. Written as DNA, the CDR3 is TGTGCCAGCAGCTTACAGGGGTCGGGAGAGCAGTTCTTC. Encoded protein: CASSLQGSGEQFF.

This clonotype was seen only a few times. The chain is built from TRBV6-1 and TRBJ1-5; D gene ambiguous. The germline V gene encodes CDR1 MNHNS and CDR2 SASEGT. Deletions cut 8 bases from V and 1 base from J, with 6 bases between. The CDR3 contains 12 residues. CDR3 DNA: TGTGCCAGCGCGGGGAGCAATCAGCCCCAGCATTTT. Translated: CASAGSNQPQHF.

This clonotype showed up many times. The CDR3 DNA reads TGTGCCAGCAGCCAACAAGGGGGCGCGTTAGAGACCCAGTACTTC. Its translation is CASSQQGGALETQYF. V is TRBV7-2 and J is TRBJ2-5; 7 bases match TRBD1. Per germline, CDR1 SGHTA and CDR2 FQGNSA. This CDR3 has 15 amino acids. V trimming: 5 bases; J trimming: 4 bases; junction bases outside the gene matches: 10.